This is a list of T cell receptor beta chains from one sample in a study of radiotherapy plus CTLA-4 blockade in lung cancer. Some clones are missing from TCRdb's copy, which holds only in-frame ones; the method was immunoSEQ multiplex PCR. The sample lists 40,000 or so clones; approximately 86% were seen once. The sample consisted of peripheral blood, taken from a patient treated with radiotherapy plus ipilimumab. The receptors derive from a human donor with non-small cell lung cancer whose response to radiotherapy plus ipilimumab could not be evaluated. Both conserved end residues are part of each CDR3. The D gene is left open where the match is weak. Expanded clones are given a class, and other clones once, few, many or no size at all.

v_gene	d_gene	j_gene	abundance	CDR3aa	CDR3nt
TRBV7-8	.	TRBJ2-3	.	CASSLRVGTDTQYF	TGTGCCAGCAGCTTGAGGGTGGGCACAGATACGCAGTATTTT
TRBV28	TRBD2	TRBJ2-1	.	CASSWTSGKNSEQFF	TGTGCCAGCAGTTGGACTAGCGGGAAAAATAGTGAGCAGTTCTTC
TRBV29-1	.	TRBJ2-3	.	CSVLGEKTDLTDTQYF	TGCAGCGTTCTAGGGGAAAAGACAGATCTCACAGATACGCAGTATTTT
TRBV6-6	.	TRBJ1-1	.	CASGLTGIEAFF	TGTGCCAGCGGATTAACCGGGATTGAAGCTTTCTTT
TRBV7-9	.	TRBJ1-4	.	CASSFRQGQQEGEKLFF	TGTGCCAGCAGCTTCCGCCAGGGCCAACAAGAAGGCGAAAAACTGTTTTTT
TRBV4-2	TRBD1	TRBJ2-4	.	CASSPSTGAKNIQYF	TGTGCCAGCAGCCCCTCGACAGGGGCCAAAAACATTCAGTACTTC
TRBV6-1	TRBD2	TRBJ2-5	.	CASSEALLGSASGETQYF	TGTGCCAGCAGTGAAGCGCTTCTCGGTTCGGCTAGCGGGGAGACCCAGTACTTC
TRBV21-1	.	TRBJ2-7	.	CASSKIPRGQAYEQYF	TGTGCCAGCAGCAAAATCCCCAGGGGGCAGGCCTACGAGCAGTACTTC
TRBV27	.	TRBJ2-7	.	CARGRSRNSYEQYF	TGTGCCAGAGGGAGGTCCCGAAACTCCTACGAGCAGTACTTC
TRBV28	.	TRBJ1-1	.	CATKRGDMNTEAFF	TGTGCCACCAAGCGGGGGGACATGAACACTGAAGCTTTCTTT
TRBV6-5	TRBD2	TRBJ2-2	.	CASRRLAGGPGELFF	TGTGCCAGCAGGCGACTAGCGGGAGGGCCCGGGGAGCTGTTTTTT
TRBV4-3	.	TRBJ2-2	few	CASRPTGFTGELFF	TGCGCCAGTAGGCCCACAGGGTTCACCGGGGAGCTGTTTTTT
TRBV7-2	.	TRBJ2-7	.	CASSVLSGDYEQYF	TGTGCCAGCAGCGTTCTTAGCGGAGACTACGAGCAGTACTTC